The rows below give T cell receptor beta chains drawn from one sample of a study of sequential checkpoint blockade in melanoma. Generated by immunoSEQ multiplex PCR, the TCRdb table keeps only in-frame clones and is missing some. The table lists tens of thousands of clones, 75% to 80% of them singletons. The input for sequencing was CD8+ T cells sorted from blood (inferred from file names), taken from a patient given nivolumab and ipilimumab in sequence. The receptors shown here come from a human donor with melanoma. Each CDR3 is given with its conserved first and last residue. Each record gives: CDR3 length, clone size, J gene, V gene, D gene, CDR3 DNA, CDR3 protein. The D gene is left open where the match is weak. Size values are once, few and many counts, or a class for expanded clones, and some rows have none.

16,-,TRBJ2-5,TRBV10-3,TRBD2,TGTGCCATCAGTGCCGCTAGCGGGGGGGTTGAAGAGACCCAGTACTTC,CAISAASGGVEETQYF
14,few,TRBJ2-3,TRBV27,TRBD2,TGTGCCAGCAGTTTGGCGGGGGGGACAGATACGCAGTATTTT,CASSLAGGTDTQYF
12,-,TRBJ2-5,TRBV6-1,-,TGTGCCAGCAGGAAAATGAGGGAGACCCAGTACTTC,CASRKMRETQYF
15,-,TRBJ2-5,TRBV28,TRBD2,TGTGCCAGCAGTCAGACTAGCGGGCGGCAAGAGACCCAGTACTTC,CASSQTSGRQETQYF
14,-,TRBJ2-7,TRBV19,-,TGTGCCAGTAGTGTTCTAGCTGGCCCCTACGAGCAGTACTTC,CASSVLAGPYEQYF
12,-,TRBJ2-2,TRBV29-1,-,TGCAGCGCCGGACAGAACACCGGGGAGCTGTTTTTT,CSAGQNTGELFF
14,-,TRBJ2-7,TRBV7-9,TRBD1,TGTGCCAGCAGTGCCGGGACAGGCCGCTACGAGCAGTACTTC,CASSAGTGRYEQYF
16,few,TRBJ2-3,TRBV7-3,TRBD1,TGTGCCAGCAGCCCAGGACAGGGAAGGGGCACAGATACGCAGTATTTT,CASSPGQGRGTDTQYF
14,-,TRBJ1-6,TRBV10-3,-,TGTGCCATCAGTGCCGTCCCCCCCAATTCACCCCTCCACTTT,CAISAVPPNSPLHF
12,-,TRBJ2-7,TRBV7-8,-,TGTGCCAGCAGGGACAGACCCTACGAGCAGTACTTC,CASRDRPYEQYF
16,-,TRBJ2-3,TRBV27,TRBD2,TGTGCCAGCAGTTTGGGACTAGCGGGAGTAACAGATACGCAGTATTTT,CASSLGLAGVTDTQYF
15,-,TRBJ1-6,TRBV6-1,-,TGTGCCAGCCCCCCGCCGGGTTCGTGGATTTCACCCCTCCACTTT,CASPPPGSWISPLHF
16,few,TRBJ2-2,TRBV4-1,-,TGCGCCAGCAGCCAAGATCGAGGGATGAACACCGGGGAGCTGTTTTTT,CASSQDRGMNTGELFF
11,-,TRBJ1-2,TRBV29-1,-,TGCAGCGTTGGGCAGGGGCATGGCTACACCTTC,CSVGQGHGYTF
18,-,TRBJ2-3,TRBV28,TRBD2,TGTGCCAGCAGTTTACTAGCGGGAAAACCCGATAGCACAGATACGCAGTATTTT,CASSLLAGKPDSTDTQYF
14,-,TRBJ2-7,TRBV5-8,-,TGTGCCAGCAGCTTGGTCGTTTCTACGGACGAGCAGTACTTC,CASSLVVSTDEQYF
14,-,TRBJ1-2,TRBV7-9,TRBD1,TGTGCCAGCAGCTTAGGGACAGGGGACTATGGCTACACCTTC,CASSLGTGDYGYTF
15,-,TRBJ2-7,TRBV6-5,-,TGTGCCAGCAGCCCCGGGACACCCGCTAACTACGAGCAGTACTTC,CASSPGTPANYEQYF
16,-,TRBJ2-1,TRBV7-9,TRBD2,TGTGCCAGCAGCTTGGTGGAGCGGGGGTCCCACAATGAGCAGTTCTTC,CASSLVERGSHNEQFF
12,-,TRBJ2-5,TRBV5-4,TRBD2,TGTGCCAGCAGCCAGACTAGCGGCCCGTTGAACTTC,CASSQTSGPLNF
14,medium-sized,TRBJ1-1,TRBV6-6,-,TGTGCCAGCAGTTCCTCAGGGGTAGGGACTGAAGCTTTCTTT,CASSSSGVGTEAFF
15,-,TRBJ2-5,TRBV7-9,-,TGTGCCAGCAGCCGGGGTGTGTTGGGACAAGAGACCCAGTACTTC,CASSRGVLGQETQYF
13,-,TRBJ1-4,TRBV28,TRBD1,TGTGCCAGCGGTCGGACAGGTTTTGAAAAACTGTTTTTT,CASGRTGFEKLFF
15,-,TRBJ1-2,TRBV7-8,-,TGTGCCAGCAGCTTAGCCGTGACAGCCCCTTATGGCTACACCTTC,CASSLAVTAPYGYTF
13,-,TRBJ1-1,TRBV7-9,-,TGTGCCAGCAGCTCAATGGGCGTGTCTGAAGCTTTCTTT,CASSSMGVSEAFF
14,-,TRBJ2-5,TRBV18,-,TGTGCCAGCTCACCAACTGAACTCCAAGAGACCCAGTACTTC,CASSPTELQETQYF
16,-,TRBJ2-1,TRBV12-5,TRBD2,TGTGCTAGTGGTTTTGGGACTAGCGGGCAAGTGAATGAGCAGTTCTTC,CASGFGTSGQVNEQFF
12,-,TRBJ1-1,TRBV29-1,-,TGCAGCGTCCCTTCGGGACACAATGAAGCTTTCTTT,CSVPSGHNEAFF
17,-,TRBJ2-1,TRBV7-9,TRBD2,TGTGCCAGCAGCTCACACCATCTAGCGGGTTCCTACAATGAGCAGTTCTTC,CASSSHHLAGSYNEQFF
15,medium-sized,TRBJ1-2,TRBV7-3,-,TGTGCCAGCAGCTTAAGCGGGGGTTCGTACTATGGCTACACCTTC,CASSLSGGSYYGYTF
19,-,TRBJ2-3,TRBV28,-,TGTGCCAGCAGTCCCTTCTTGGCCTCCAGGAGTTCAGGGATGGATACGCAGTATTTT,CASSPFLASRSSGMDTQYF
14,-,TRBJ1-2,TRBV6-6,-,TGTGCCAGCAGTCGACAACGGGGAGACTATGGCTACACCTTC,CASSRQRGDYGYTF
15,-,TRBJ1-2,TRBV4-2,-,TGTGCCAGCAGCCAAGATCGGGCAGGGCGCTATGGCTACACCTTC,CASSQDRAGRYGYTF
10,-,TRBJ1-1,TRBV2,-,TGTGCCAGCTGGACGGGGTCAGCTTTCTTT,CASWTGSAFF
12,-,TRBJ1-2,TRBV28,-,TGTGCCAGCAGTGTCGACAGCTATGGCTACACCTTC,CASSVDSYGYTF
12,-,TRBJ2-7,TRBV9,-,TGTGCCAGCAGCGACCGGGACTACGAGCAGTACTTC,CASSDRDYEQYF
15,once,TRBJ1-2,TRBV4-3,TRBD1,TGCGCCAGCAGCCACCACAGGGGGACTAACTATGGCTACACCTTC,CASSHHRGTNYGYTF
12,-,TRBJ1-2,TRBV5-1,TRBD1,TGCGCCAGTTCTCCAGGGGGAGGAGGCTACACCTTC,CASSPGGGGYTF
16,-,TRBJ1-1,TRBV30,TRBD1,TGTGCCTGGCATACTCTTCACCGGGACAGGGACACTGAAGCTTTCTTT,CAWHTLHRDRDTEAFF
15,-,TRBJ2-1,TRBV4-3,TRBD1,TGCGCCAGCAGCCAAGATCAGGGGGACTACAATGAGCAGTTCTTC,CASSQDQGDYNEQFF
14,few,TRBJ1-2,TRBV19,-,TGTGCCAGTAGTCGTCAGGGGAAGTTTTATGGCTACACCTTC,CASSRQGKFYGYTF
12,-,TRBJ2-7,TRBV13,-,TGTGCCAGCAGACTACAGGGACACGAGCAGTACTTC,CASRLQGHEQYF
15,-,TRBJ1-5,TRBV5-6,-,TGTGCCAGCAGCTTGACAGGGAATAGCAATCAGCCCCAGCATTTT,CASSLTGNSNQPQHF
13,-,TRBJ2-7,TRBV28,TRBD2,TGTGCCACCCGAGAAGCGGGAGGGAGCGAGCAGTACTTC,CATREAGGSEQYF
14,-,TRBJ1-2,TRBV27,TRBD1,TGTGCCAGCAGTTTATACGGGACAGACTATGGCTACACCTTC,CASSLYGTDYGYTF
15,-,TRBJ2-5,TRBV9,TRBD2,TGTGCCAGCAGCGGTAGCGGGAGGCCCCAAGAGACCCAGTACTTC,CASSGSGRPQETQYF